The T cell receptor (beta chain) described here comes from a study of early T cells in non-severe SARS-CoV-2 infection. As for the study in general: The study sequenced bulk RNA from unsorted whole blood, with chains unpaired.

The CDR3 contains 15 residues. Per the germline V gene, CDR1 is SGHRS and CDR2 is YFSETQ. V was clipped by 2 bases and J by 2 bases; unmatched bases: 4. Study-wide results and limits: VDJdb-based annotation leaned toward anti-spike CD8 responses and missed private and CD4 specificities.

A few counts support this clonotype. Its antigen is as yet unknown. Tagging with unique molecular identifiers was applied to individual cDNA molecules. TCRdb called the 5' RACE reads again in MiXCR, with one record for every CDR3 protein. The sample holds some 91,000 distinct CDR3 sequences, 9.5% to 11% seen once. The chain recombines TRBV5-1 with TRBJ2-3; 8 bases fit TRBD2. The TCR was taken from an adult who was a healthcare worker with PCR-confirmed SARS-CoV-2 infection or an uninfected control (not recorded which). The material was whole blood, obtained at baseline. The CDR3 nucleotides are TGCGCCAGCAGCTTAGCGGGAGAAGCCACAGATACGCAGTATTTT. This translates into CASSLAGEATDTQYF.